This T cell receptor beta chain stems from a study of blood T cell repertoires in COVID-19. In the authors' methods: By means of reference gene primer amplification, nucleated cell counts were estimated. Assay: immunoSEQ multiplex PCR; the TCRdb copy retains only in-frame clones and omits some. D and trimming come from the DNA, and the V and J calls and clone size come from that table. The table lists some 210,000 clones, around four fifths of them singletons, with around a tenth in the top ten. The CDR3 is 16 residues long. Trimming left V 0 bases short and J 10 bases short, with 17 bases between. Germline CDR1 SGHRS, CDR2 YFSETQ.

The chain links TRBV5-1 to TRBJ1-6, with D perhaps matching TRBD1 (5 bases). Sequencing was performed on PBMCs or T cells enriched from blood (not recorded which). The TCR originated in a man in his forties who had recovered from COVID-19. The CDR3 DNA reads TGCGCCAGCAGCTTGGAAGCCACAGGCTTAACCTCACCCCTCCACTTT. The encoded protein is CASSLEATGLTSPLHF.